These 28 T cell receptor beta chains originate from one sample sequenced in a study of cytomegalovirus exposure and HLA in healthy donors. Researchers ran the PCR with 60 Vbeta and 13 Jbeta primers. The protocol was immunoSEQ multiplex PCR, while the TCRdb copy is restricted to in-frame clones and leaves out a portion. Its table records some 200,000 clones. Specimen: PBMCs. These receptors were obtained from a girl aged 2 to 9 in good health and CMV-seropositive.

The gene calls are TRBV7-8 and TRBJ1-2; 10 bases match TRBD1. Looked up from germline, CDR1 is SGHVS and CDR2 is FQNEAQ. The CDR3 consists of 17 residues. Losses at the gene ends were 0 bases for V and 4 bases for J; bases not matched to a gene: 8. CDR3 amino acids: CASSLALTGGSVYGYTF. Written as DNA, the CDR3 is TGTGCCAGCAGCTTAGCGTTGACAGGGGGCTCGGTCTATGGCTACACCTTC.

CDR3 region: CASGQGAMNTEAFF. The CDR3 DNA is TGTGCCAGCGGACAGGGGGCGATGAACACTGAAGCTTTCTTT. V gene TRBV27 combines with J gene TRBJ1-1; 11 bases are shared with TRBD1. The CDR3 extends over 14 amino acids. Germline V gives CDR1 MNHEY, CDR2 SMNVEV (reference sequence). With 8 bases clipped from V and 0 bases from J, the junction kept 2 bases outside the gene matches.

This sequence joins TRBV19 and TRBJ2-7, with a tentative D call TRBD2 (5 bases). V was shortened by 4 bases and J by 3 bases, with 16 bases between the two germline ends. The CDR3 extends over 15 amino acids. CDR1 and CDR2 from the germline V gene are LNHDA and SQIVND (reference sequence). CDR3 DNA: TGTGCCAGTAGTACCCTACGGGGAGCTATCTACGAGCAGTACTTC. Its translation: CASSTLRGAIYEQYF.

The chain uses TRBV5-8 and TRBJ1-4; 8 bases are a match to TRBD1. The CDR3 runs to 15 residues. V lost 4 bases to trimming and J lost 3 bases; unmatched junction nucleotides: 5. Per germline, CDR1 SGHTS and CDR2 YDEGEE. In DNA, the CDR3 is TGTGCCAGCAGCGCGAGACAGGGGCCTAATGAAAAACTGTTTTTT. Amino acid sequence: CASSARQGPNEKLFF.

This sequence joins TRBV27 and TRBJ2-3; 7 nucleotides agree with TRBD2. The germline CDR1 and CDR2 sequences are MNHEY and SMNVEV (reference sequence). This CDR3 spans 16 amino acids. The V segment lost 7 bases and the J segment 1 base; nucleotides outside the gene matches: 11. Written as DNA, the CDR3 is TGTGCCAGCAAACCTGGGCTAGCGGCCCGCACAGATACGCAGTATTTT. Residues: CASKPGLAARTDTQYF.

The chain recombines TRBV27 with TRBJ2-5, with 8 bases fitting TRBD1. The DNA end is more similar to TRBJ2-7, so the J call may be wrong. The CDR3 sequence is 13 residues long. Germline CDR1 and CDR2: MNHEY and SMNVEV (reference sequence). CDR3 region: CASSGQANYEQYF. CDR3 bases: TGTGCCAGCTCGGGACAGGCAAACTACGAGCAGTACTTC.

The chain's CDR3 is CASRKTGAREKLFF. Written as DNA, the CDR3 is TGTGCCAGCCGGAAAACAGGGGCAAGGGAAAAACTGTTTTTT. The J gene is TRBJ1-4, the V gene TRBV5-6, with TRBD1 matching over 7 bases. The CDR3 runs to 14 residues. CDR1 is SGHDT, CDR2 YYEEEE, per germline. Trimming cost V 7 bases and J 8 bases; bases outside gene matches: 11.

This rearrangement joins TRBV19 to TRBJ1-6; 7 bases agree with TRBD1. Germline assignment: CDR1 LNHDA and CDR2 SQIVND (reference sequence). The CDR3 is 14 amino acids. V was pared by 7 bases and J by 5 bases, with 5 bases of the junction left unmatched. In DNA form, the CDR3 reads TGTGCCAGTAAGCCCGGGACAGATAATTCACCCCTCCACTTT. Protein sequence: CASKPGTDNSPLHF.

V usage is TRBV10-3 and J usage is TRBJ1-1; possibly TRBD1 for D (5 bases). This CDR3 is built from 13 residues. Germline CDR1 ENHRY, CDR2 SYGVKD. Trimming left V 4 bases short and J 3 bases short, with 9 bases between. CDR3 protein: CAISVSGDTEAFF. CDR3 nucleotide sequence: TGTGCCATCAGTGTCTCGGGGGACACTGAAGCTTTCTTT.

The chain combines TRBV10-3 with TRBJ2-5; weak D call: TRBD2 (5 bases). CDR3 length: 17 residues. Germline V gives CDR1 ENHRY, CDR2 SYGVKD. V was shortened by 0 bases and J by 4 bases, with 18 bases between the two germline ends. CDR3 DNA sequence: TGTGCCATCAGTGAGTCGAGGGCCAAGTCAAGCGGAGAGACCCAGTACTTC. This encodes CAISESRAKSSGETQYF.

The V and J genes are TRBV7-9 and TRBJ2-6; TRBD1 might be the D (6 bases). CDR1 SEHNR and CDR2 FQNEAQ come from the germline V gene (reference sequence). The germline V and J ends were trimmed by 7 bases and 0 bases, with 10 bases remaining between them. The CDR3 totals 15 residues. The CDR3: CASTRTVSGANVLTF. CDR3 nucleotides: TGTGCCAGCACCCGGACAGTCTCTGGGGCCAACGTCCTGACTTTC.

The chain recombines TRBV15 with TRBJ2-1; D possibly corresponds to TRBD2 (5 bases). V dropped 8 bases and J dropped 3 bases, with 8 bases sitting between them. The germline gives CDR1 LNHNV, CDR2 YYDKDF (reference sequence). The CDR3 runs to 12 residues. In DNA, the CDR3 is TGTGCCACCGGAGGTCACTACAATGAGCAGTTCTTC. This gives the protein CATGGHYNEQFF.

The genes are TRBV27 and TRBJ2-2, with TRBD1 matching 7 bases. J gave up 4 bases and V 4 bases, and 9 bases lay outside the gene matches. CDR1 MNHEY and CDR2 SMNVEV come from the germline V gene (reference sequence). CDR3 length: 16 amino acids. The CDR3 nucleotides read TGTGCCAGCAGTTCCCTACAGGGGTTGGGCACCGGGGAGCTGTTTTTT. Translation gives CASSSLQGLGTGELFF.

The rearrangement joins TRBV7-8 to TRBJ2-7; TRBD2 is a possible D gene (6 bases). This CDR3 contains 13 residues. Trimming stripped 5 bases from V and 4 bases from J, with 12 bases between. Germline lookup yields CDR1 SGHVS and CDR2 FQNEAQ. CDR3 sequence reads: CASSRRLEYEQYF. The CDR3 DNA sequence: TGTGCCAGCAGCCGCCGACTAGAGTACGAGCAGTACTTC.

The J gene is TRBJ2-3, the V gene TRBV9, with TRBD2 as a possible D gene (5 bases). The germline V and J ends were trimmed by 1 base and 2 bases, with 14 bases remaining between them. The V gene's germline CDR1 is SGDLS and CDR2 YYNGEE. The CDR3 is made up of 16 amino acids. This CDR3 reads CASSVMVGAATDTQYF. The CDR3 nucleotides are TGTGCCAGCAGCGTAATGGTGGGAGCCGCCACAGATACGCAGTATTTT.

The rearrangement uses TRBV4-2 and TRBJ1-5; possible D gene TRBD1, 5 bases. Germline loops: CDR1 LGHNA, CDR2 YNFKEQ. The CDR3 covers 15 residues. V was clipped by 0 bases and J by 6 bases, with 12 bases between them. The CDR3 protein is CASSQEGGSGQPQHF. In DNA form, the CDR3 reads TGTGCCAGCAGCCAAGAGGGGGGATCGGGTCAGCCCCAGCATTTT.

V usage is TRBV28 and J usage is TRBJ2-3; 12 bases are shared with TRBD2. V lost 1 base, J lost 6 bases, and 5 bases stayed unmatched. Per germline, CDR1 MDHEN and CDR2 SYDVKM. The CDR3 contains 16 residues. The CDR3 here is CASSLSSGRDPDTQYF. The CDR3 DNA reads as TGTGCCAGCAGTTTATCTAGCGGGAGGGACCCGGATACGCAGTATTTT.

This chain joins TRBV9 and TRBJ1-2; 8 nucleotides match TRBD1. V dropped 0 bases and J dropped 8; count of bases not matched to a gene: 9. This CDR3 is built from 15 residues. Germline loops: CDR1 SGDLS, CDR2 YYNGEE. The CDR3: CASSVDRTGKEGYTF. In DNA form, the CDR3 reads TGTGCCAGCAGCGTAGATAGGACAGGGAAGGAAGGCTACACCTTC. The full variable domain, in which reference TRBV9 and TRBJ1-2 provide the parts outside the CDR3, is DSGVTQTPKHLITATGQRVTLRCSPRSGDLSVYWYQQSLDQGLQFLIQYYNGEERAKGNILERFSAQQFPDLHSELNLSSLELGDSALYFCASSVDRTGKEGYTFGSGTRLTVV.

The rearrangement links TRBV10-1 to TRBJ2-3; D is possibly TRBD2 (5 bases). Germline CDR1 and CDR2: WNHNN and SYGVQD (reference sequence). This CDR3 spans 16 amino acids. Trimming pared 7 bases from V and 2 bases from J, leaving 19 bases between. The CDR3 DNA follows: TGCGCCAGCAACCCTGCCGGAGCGGCACCCACAGATACGCAGTATTTT. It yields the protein CASNPAGAAPTDTQYF.

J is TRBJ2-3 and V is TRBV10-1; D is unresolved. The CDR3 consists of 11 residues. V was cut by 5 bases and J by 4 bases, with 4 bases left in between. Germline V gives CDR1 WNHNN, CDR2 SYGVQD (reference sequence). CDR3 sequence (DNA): TGCGCCAGCAGTTCTTCAGATACGCAGTATTTT. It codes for CASSSSDTQYF.

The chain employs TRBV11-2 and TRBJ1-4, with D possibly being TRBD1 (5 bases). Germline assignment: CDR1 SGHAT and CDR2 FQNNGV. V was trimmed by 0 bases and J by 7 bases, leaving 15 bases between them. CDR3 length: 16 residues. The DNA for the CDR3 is TGTGCCAGCAGCTTAGACCCTAGGCGGGGGATTGAAAAACTGTTTTTT. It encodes CASSLDPRRGIEKLFF.

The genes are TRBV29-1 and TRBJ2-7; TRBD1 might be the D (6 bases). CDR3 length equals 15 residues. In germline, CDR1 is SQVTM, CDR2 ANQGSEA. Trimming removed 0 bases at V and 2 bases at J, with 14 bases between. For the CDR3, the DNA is TGCAGCGTTGAAGATCTAGGCAGGGACACCTACGAGCAGTACTTC. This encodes CSVEDLGRDTYEQYF.

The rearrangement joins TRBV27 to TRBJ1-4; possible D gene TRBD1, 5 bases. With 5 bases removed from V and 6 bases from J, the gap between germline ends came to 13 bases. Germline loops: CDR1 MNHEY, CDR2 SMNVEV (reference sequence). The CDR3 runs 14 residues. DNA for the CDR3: TGTGCCAGCAGTCCTTTGGGGGGGGATGAAAAACTGTTTTTT. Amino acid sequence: CASSPLGGDEKLFF.

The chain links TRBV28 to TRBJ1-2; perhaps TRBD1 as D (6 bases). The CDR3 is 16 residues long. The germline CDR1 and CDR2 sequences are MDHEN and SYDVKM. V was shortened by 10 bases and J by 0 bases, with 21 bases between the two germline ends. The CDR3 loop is CAIGGAETRSNYGYTF. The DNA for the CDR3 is TGTGCCATCGGGGGGGCGGAAACGCGTTCTAACTATGGCTACACCTTC.

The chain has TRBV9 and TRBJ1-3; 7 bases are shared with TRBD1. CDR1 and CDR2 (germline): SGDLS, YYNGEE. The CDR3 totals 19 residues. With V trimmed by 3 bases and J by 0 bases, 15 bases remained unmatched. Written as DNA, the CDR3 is TGTGCCAGCAGCGCCCGTACCGTACAGGGGCCCCACTCTGGAAACACCATATATTTT. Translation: CASSARTVQGPHSGNTIYF. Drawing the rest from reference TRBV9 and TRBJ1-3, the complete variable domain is DSGVTQTPKHLITATGQRVTLRCSPRSGDLSVYWYQQSLDQGLQFLIQYYNGEERAKGNILERFSAQQFPDLHSELNLSSLELGDSALYFCASSARTVQGPHSGNTIYFGEGSWLTVV.

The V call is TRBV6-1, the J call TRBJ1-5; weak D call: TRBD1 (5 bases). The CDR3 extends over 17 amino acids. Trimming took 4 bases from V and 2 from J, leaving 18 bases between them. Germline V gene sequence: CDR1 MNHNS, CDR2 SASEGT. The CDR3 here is CASSVVGASIGNQPQHF. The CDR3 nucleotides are TGTGCCAGCAGTGTTGTAGGGGCTTCCATAGGCAATCAGCCCCAGCATTTT.

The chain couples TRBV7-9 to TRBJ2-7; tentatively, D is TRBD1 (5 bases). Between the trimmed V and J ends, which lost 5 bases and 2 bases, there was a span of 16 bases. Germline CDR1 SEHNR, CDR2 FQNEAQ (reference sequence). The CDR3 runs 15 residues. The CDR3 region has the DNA TGTGCCAGCAGCCACCCCCAGGGAAAGGCCTACGAGCAGTACTTC. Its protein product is CASSHPQGKAYEQYF. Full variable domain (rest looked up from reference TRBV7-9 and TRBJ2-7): DTGVSQNPRHKITKRGQNVTFRCDPISEHNRLYWYRQTLGQGPEFLTYFQNEAQLEKSRLLSDRFSAERPKGSFSTLEIQRTEQGDSAMYLCASSHPQGKAYEQYFGPGTRLTVT.

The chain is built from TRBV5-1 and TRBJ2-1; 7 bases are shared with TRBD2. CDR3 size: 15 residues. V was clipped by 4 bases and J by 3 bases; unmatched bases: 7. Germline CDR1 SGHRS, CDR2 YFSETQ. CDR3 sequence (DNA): TGCGCCAGCAGCACAGCTAGCGGACTCTACAATGAGCAGTTCTTC. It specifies CASSTASGLYNEQFF.